These 6 T cell receptor beta chains originate from one sample sequenced in a study of blood T cells in healthy people across ages. Primers used in a second PCR of roughly 6 to 11 cycles were a sample-barcoded 5' primer and a J-beta primer mix. Using its own MiXCR run on the 5' RACE reads, TCRdb lists one record per CDR3 protein. Here the sample spans about 970,000 distinct CDR3 sequences, about 53% being singletons. Sequencing was performed on blood. These receptors were obtained from a woman in her fifties or sixties in good health.

This CDR3 is CASSELRTGTGRYEQYF. The CDR3 bases are TGTGCCAGCAGTGAACTAAGAACCGGGACAGGGCGCTACGAGCAGTACTTC. The rearrangement links TRBV6-1 to TRBJ2-7; 9 nucleotides line up with TRBD1. J gave up 3 bases and V 2 bases, and 11 bases lay outside the gene matches. Germline V gene sequence: CDR1 MNHNS, CDR2 SASEGT. The CDR3 has 17 amino acids.

This clonotype has only a few counts. This chain links TRBV6-1 with TRBJ2-5; a possible D gene is TRBD2 (6 bases). Between the trimmed V and J ends, which lost 0 bases and 2 bases, there was a span of 10 bases. This CDR3 has 15 residues. CDR1 MNHNS and CDR2 SASEGT come from the germline V gene. For the CDR3, the DNA is TGTGCCAGCAGTGAAGCGTTGGGACTTCAAGAGACCCAGTACTTC. Protein sequence: CASSEALGLQETQYF.

V and J are TRBV7-9 and TRBJ1-6; D gene unclear. V was cut by 5 bases and J by 4 bases, with 12 bases left in between. Germline V CDR1 and CDR2: SEHNR, FQNEAQ (reference sequence). The CDR3 runs 15 residues. The DNA for the CDR3 is TGTGCCAGCAGCCGCCAAGGGCGATATAATTCACCCCTCCACTTT. As protein: CASSRQGRYNSPLHF. Full variable domain (missing parts from reference TRBV7-9 and TRBJ1-6): DTGVSQNPRHKITKRGQNVTFRCDPISEHNRLYWYRQTLGQGPEFLTYFQNEAQLEKSRLLSDRFSAERPKGSFSTLEIQRTEQGDSAMYLCASSRQGRYNSPLHFGNGTRLTVT.

This chain links TRBV5-1 with TRBJ1-2, with 9 bases lining up with TRBD1. The trim removed 4 bases at V and 7 bases at J, leaving 8 bases unmatched. The CDR3 is made up of 14 amino acids. Germline assignment: CDR1 SGHRS and CDR2 YFSETQ. The CDR3 bases are TGCGCCAGCAGCCCGGGACAGGGCTTAAGTGGCTACACCTTC. This codes for CASSPGQGLSGYTF.

This clonotype showed up just once. Mismatch with germline at one junction end may stem from a read error. This chain uses TRBV28 with TRBJ2-1; no definite D call. Looked up from germline, CDR1 is MDHEN and CDR2 is SYDVKM. CDR3 size: 15 residues. In nucleotides, the CDR3 is TGTACCAGCAGTTTTTGGAAAACTTCCTACAATGAGCAGTTCTTC. Residues: CTSSFWKTSYNEQFF.

The V gene is TRBV20-1, the J gene TRBJ2-7, with 7 bases that match TRBD2. CDR3 length equals 15 residues. Germline values: CDR1 DFQATT, CDR2 SNEGSKA (reference sequence). V lost 1 base to trimming and J lost 1 base; unmatched junction nucleotides: 7. The DNA of the CDR3 is TGCAGTGCTAGAGGGAGACGGGGGGTTTCCTACGAGCAGTACTTC. Its translation is CSARGRRGVSYEQYF.